One sample yielded the 27 T cell receptor beta chains listed below, sequenced in a study of T-cell reconstitution after alpha-beta-depleted transplantation in children. Construction of the TCRbeta library involved unique molecular identifiers. In TCRdb, the PCR reads were re-called with MiXCR into one record per CDR3 protein. Of some 640,000 distinct CDR3 sequences detected, approximately 16% appear once; the ten largest clones hold approximately 1%. Sequenced here: PBMCs from the stem cell graft donor, sampled from the stem cell graft. The receptors shown here come from a human donor who donated a stem cell graft to a child with acute myeloid leukemia.

The J gene is TRBJ2-3, the V gene TRBV15; D is uncertain. CDR1 is LNHNV and CDR2 is YYDKDF in the germline V gene (reference sequence). The CDR3 sequence is 15 residues long. V was pared by 0 bases and J by 0 bases, with 7 bases between. CDR3 nucleotide sequence: TGTGCCACCAGCAGAGACGACCGGAGCACAGATACGCAGTATTTT. Translating it yields CATSRDDRSTDTQYF. The full variable domain, rest sourced from reference TRBV15 and TRBJ2-3, is DAMVIQNPRYQVTQFGKPVTLSCSQTLNHNVMYWYQQKSSQAPKLLFHYYDKDFNNEADTPDNFQSRRPNTSFCFLDIRSPGLGDTAMYLCATSRDDRSTDTQYFGPGTRLTVL.

This clonotype was seen ten or more times. The chain combines TRBV9 with TRBJ2-5; 11 bases are a match to TRBD2. V lost 5 bases to trimming and J lost 1 base; unmatched junction nucleotides: 7. The V gene's germline CDR1 is SGDLS and CDR2 YYNGEE. The CDR3 consists of 16 residues. CDR3 DNA: TGTGCCAGCAGTGAGGGGACTAGCGGTACCCAAGAGACCCAGTACTTC. Its protein product is CASSEGTSGTQETQYF.

This sequence joins TRBV28 and TRBJ1-2; no definite D call. CDR3 length: 13 amino acids. Per the germline V gene, CDR1 is MDHEN and CDR2 is SYDVKM. V lost 2 bases and J 8 bases, leaving 12 bases between the germline ends. The DNA of the CDR3 is TGTGCCAGCAGTTTAAGGTCCCCTGGGGGCTACACCTTC. This encodes CASSLRSPGGYTF.

The chain is built from TRBV25-1 and TRBJ1-5; 7 nucleotides match TRBD1. CDR3 length: 13 amino acids. CDR1 MGHDK and CDR2 SYGVNS come from the germline V gene. V was pared by 8 bases and J by 7 bases, with 8 bases of the junction left unmatched. The CDR3 loop reads CASSGGSAQPQHF. The CDR3 DNA follows: TGTGCCAGCTCAGGGGGATCGGCACAGCCCCAGCATTTT. Looking up the rest from reference TRBV25-1 and TRBJ1-5 gives the full variable domain: EADIYQTPRYLVIGTGKKITLECSQTMGHDKMYWYQQDPGMELHLIHYSYGVNSTEKGDLSSESTVSRIRTEHFPLTLESARPSHTSQYLCASSGGSAQPQHFGDGTRLSIL.

This clonotype was counted ten times or more. This chain uses TRBV7-2 with TRBJ1-6; a weak D match, TRBD1 (5 bases). Germline V gene data show CDR1 as SGHTA and CDR2 as FQGNSA. The CDR3 totals 14 residues. Between the trimmed V and J ends, which lost 1 base and 7 bases, there was a span of 8 bases. The CDR3: CASSLGGINSPLHF. In DNA form, the CDR3 reads TGTGCCAGCAGCTTAGGGGGCATAAATTCACCCCTCCACTTT. The full variable domain, completed using reference TRBV7-2 and TRBJ1-6, is GAGVSQSPSNKVTEKGKDVELRCDPISGHTALYWYRQSLGQGLEFLIYFQGNSAPDKSGLPSDRFSAERTGGSVSTLTIQRTQQEDSAVYLCASSLGGINSPLHFGNGTRLTVT.

V is TRBV28 and J is TRBJ2-2; no firm D call. The CDR3 runs 15 residues. V gave up 2 bases and J gave up 4 bases, with 11 bases separating them. Germline lookup yields CDR1 MDHEN and CDR2 SYDVKM. In nucleotides, the CDR3 is TGTGCCAGCAGTTTACCCCTGACAATCACCGGGGAGCTGTTTTTT. Translation: CASSLPLTITGELFF.

In this sample, this clonotype turned up many times. This chain joins TRBV6-5 and TRBJ2-5, with unresolved D. V was trimmed by 6 bases and J by 6 bases, leaving 8 bases between them. This CDR3 is 11 amino acids long. The germline V gene encodes CDR1 MNHEY and CDR2 SVGAGI. The CDR3 DNA follows: TGTGCCAGCAGCTCCGGAAAGACCCAGTACTTC. Amino acids: CASSSGKTQYF.

This clonotype turned up a few times. The rearrangement joins TRBV4-3 to TRBJ2-1; 12 nucleotides line up with TRBD2. Per germline, CDR1 LGHNA and CDR2 YSLEER. Trimming at V came to 3 bases and at J to 7 bases, leaving 4 bases not matched to a gene. The CDR3 consists of 15 residues. The CDR3 loop is CASSHSSGGANEQFF. CDR3 sequence (DNA): TGCGCCAGCAGCCATTCTAGCGGGGGGGCAAATGAGCAGTTCTTC.

This clonotype appeared many times. The gene calls are TRBV20-1 and TRBJ2-2; TRBD1 agrees at 10 bases. V lost 5 bases to trimming and J lost 6 bases; unmatched junction nucleotides: 6. The CDR3 has 14 residues. The germline gives CDR1 DFQATT, CDR2 SNEGSKA (reference sequence). CDR3 sequence: CSARRTGGAGELFF. The CDR3 bases are TGCAGTGCTCGACGGACAGGGGGGGCCGGGGAGCTGTTTTTT.

V usage is TRBV20-1 and J usage is TRBJ2-3; 9 bases fit TRBD2. Germline lookup yields CDR1 DFQATT and CDR2 SNEGSKA (reference sequence). The CDR3 is 14 amino acids. V trimming: 8 bases; J trimming: 0 bases; junction bases outside the gene matches: 6. Here the CDR3 DNA reads TGCAGTCAGACTAGCGGAACTAGCACAGATACGCAGTATTTT. This encodes CSQTSGTSTDTQYF.

This clonotype appeared a few times. The chain uses TRBV28 and TRBJ2-5; D is perhaps TRBD1 or TRBD2 (5 bases each). CDR1 and CDR2 from the germline V gene are MDHEN and SYDVKM. V gave up 6 bases and J gave up 4 bases, with 15 bases separating them. The CDR3 runs 14 residues. Here the CDR3 reads CASSPPGAPETQYF. The CDR3 DNA reads as TGTGCCAGCAGCCCGCCCGGGGCTCCAGAGACCCAGTACTTC.

V gene TRBV29-1 combines with J gene TRBJ2-3; a weak D match, TRBD1 (6 bases). Trimming left V 4 bases short and J 2 bases short, with 13 bases between. CDR3 size: 14 residues. The germline V gene has CDR1 SQVTM and CDR2 ANQGSEA. CDR3 coding DNA: TGCAGCGTTGCCCGGGACATACTCACAGATACGCAGTATTTT. Its translation is CSVARDILTDTQYF.

This clonotype was counted many times. This rearrangement joins TRBV20-1 to TRBJ2-1; 10 positions match TRBD2. The length of the CDR3 is 16 residues. Germline V lookup: CDR1 DFQATT, CDR2 SNEGSKA (reference sequence). J gave up 2 bases and V 6 bases, and 10 bases lay outside the gene matches. The CDR3, as DNA: TGCAGTGCCAGACCTACTAGCGGGATTACCTACAATGAGCAGTTCTTC. This sequence encodes CSARPTSGITYNEQFF.

This clonotype has more than one count but fewer than ten. The chain has TRBV15 and TRBJ2-2; D perhaps matches TRBD1 (6 bases). V lost 2 bases and J lost 5, with 9 bases in between. The germline gives CDR1 LNHNV, CDR2 YYDKDF (reference sequence). This CDR3 spans 14 amino acids. The CDR3 reads CATSRNRVTGELFF. Written as DNA, the CDR3 is TGTGCCACCAGCAGAAACAGGGTAACCGGGGAGCTGTTTTTT. The variable domain in full, completed from reference TRBV15 and TRBJ2-2, reads DAMVIQNPRYQVTQFGKPVTLSCSQTLNHNVMYWYQQKSSQAPKLLFHYYDKDFNNEADTPDNFQSRRPNTSFCFLDIRSPGLGDTAMYLCATSRNRVTGELFFGEGSRLTVL.

The genes are TRBV7-2 and TRBJ2-1, with 9 bases identical to TRBD1. The CDR3 sequence is 16 residues long. CDR1 SGHTA and CDR2 FQGNSA come from the germline V gene. The J segment lost 2 bases and the V segment lost 4 bases, leaving 6 bases of the junction unmatched. DNA for the CDR3: TGTGCCAGCAGCTACGGGACAGGGCTAGCCTACAATGAGCAGTTCTTC. As protein: CASSYGTGLAYNEQFF.

The chain recombines TRBV7-3 with TRBJ2-1, with 8 bases matching TRBD2. The CDR3 runs 17 residues. The V segment lost 4 bases and the J segment 0 bases; nucleotides outside the gene matches: 8. The germline V gene encodes CDR1 SGHTA and CDR2 FQGTGA. CDR3 protein: CASSSIVAGSSYNEQFF. Written as DNA, the CDR3 is TGTGCCAGCAGCTCAATCGTAGCGGGGAGCTCCTACAATGAGCAGTTCTTC.

This clonotype occurred many times. The chain carries TRBV4-2 and TRBJ1-5, with no clear D. V gave up 4 bases and J gave up 5 bases, with 24 bases separating them. The CDR3 extends over 18 amino acids. Looked up from germline, CDR1 is LGHNA and CDR2 is YNFKEQ. The CDR3 reads CASSRWPLTEPGDQPQHF. The DNA for the CDR3 is TGTGCCAGCAGCCGTTGGCCCTTAACGGAACCAGGCGATCAGCCCCAGCATTTT.

This chain uses TRBV21-1 with TRBJ1-5; TRBD1, the table's D call, lacks a check against the DNA. TRBV21-1 is classified as a pseudogene. The CDR3 is 16 amino acids. CDR3 nucleotides: TGTGCCAGCAGCATTATCGGGACAGGGCTCAATCAGCCCCAGCATTTT. Amino acids: CASSIIGTGLNQPQHF.

On this clonotype itself: This may be a read error: a much more frequent sequence differs by one nucleotide. V is TRBV6-5 and J is TRBJ2-1, with TRBD1 as a possible D gene (6 bases). The V and J ends lost 0 bases and 3 bases respectively, with 15 bases between them. From germline, CDR1 is MNHEY and CDR2 SVGAGI. CDR3 size: 17 residues. CDR3 protein: CASSYSGGHLYYNEQFF. CDR3 DNA sequence: TGTGCCAGCAGTTACTCAGGGGGACACCTCTACTACAATGAGCAGTTCTTC.

This clonotype was observed a handful of times. V is TRBV20-1 and J is TRBJ1-1; D unclear. V lost 4 bases and J 0 bases, leaving 21 bases between the germline ends. Germline CDR1 is DFQATT and CDR2 is SNEGSKA (reference sequence). This CDR3 comprises 17 residues. CDR3 sequence: CSAIHPGPLRVNTEAFF. DNA of the CDR3: TGCAGTGCTATTCACCCGGGCCCTTTGAGGGTGAACACTGAAGCTTTCTTT.

This clonotype was seen many times. V usage is TRBV5-6 and J usage is TRBJ1-5, with D maybe TRBD1 (6 bases). The CDR3 has 16 amino acids. Germline CDR1 and CDR2: SGHDT and YYEEEE. Trimming removed 5 bases from V and 0 bases from J, with 15 bases in between. CDR3 nucleotide sequence: TGTGCCAGCAGTCACCGACAGGATTATAGCAATCAGCCCCAGCATTTT. Translated: CASSHRQDYSNQPQHF. The complete variable domain, with remaining parts taken from reference TRBV5-6 and TRBJ1-5, reads DAGVTQSPTHLIKTRGQQVTLRCSPKSGHDTVSWYQQALGQGPQFIFQYYEEEERQRGNFPDRFSGHQFPNYSSELNVNALLLGDSALYLCASSHRQDYSNQPQHFGDGTRLSIL.

About this clonotype: One end of the junction varies from germline; a read error may be responsible. The chain uses TRBV30 and TRBJ1-2; the match to TRBD1 covers 7 bases. The CDR3 runs 14 residues. Germline V gene lookup returns CDR1 GTSNPN and CDR2 SVGIG (reference sequence). CDR3 protein: CARRDSETGYGYTF. The CDR3 DNA sequence: TGTGCCCGGAGGGACTCCGAGACAGGGTATGGCTACACCTTC. Using reference TRBV30 and TRBJ1-2 for the parts outside the CDR3, the full variable domain is SQTIHQWPATLVQPVGSPLSLECTVEGTSNPNLYWYRQAAGRGLQLLFYSVGIGQISSEVPQNLSASRPQDRQFILSSKKLLLSDSGFYLCARRDSETGYGYTFGSGTRLTVV.

Only a few counts were recorded for this clonotype. The chain has TRBV6-2 or TRBV6-3 and TRBJ2-2; D is ambiguous. The germline V gene has CDR1 MNHEY and CDR2 SVGEGT. The CDR3 runs to 12 residues. V lost 3 bases and J lost 6, with 5 bases in between. For the CDR3, the DNA is TGTGCCAGCAGTTATCCCCCCGGGGAGCTGTTTTTT. It codes for CASSYPPGELFF.

This clonotype was counted only a few times. The V gene is TRBV20-1, the J gene TRBJ1-6; D gene uncertain. The CDR3 consists of 19 residues. From germline, CDR1 is DFQATT and CDR2 SNEGSKA (reference sequence). The V end was cut by 2 bases, the J end by 0 bases, with 20 bases between. This chain's CDR3 is CSARIGHREGSSYNSPLHF. Written as DNA, the CDR3 is TGCAGTGCTAGAATAGGGCATCGGGAAGGGAGCTCCTATAATTCACCCCTCCACTTT.

V usage is TRBV4-1 and J usage is TRBJ2-2; no clear D. Germline V gene lookup returns CDR1 MGHRA and CDR2 YSYEKL. Trimming removed 5 bases from V and 6 bases from J, with 13 bases in between. This CDR3 region has 14 residues. The CDR3 loop is CASSNDWNPGELFF. CDR3 sequence (DNA): TGCGCCAGCAGCAACGATTGGAATCCCGGGGAGCTGTTTTTT.

This clonotype was recorded many times. The rearrangement links TRBV12-3 or TRBV12-4 to TRBJ1-3, with TRBD1 identical over 9 bases. V gave up 5 bases and J gave up 4 bases; unmatched junction bases: 6. CDR3 size: 15 residues. The CDR3 sequence: CASSPDRGRGNTIYF. The DNA of the CDR3 is TGTGCCAGCAGTCCGGACAGGGGAAGGGGAAACACCATATATTTT.

The table lists this clonotype with a few counts. The chain uses TRBV20-1 and TRBJ1-4; TRBD1 matches 10 bases. V lost 3 bases, J lost 5 bases, and 9 bases stayed unmatched. Germline CDR1 reads DFQATT; CDR2 reads SNEGSKA (reference sequence). CDR3 length equals 16 residues. CDR3: CSARGGEDRGNEKLFF. The CDR3 DNA is TGCAGTGCTAGGGGGGGAGAGGACAGGGGGAATGAAAAACTGTTTTTT.